The 3 T cell receptor beta chains presented below share a single source sample, sequenced in a study of vaccination effects on CD4 cells after COVID-19. Sequencing used immunoSEQ multiplex PCR; TCRdb keeps in-frame clones, though not all of them. Of tens of thousands of clones in the sample, about three quarters are singletons; the top ten hold approximately 12%. The ViraFEST assay expanded antigen-specific CD4+ T cells with viral peptide pools before sequencing. Having been cultured for 9 to 11 days, the cells underwent CD4+ T cell isolation. Their antigen targets remain unknown. This material consisted of CD4+ T cells from PBMCs cultured with HCoV-229E spike peptides, taken before COVID-19 vaccination. Source of these receptors: a human donor who received a COVID-19 vaccine.

The CDR3 reads CASRSGQAGVDGYTF. For the CDR3, the DNA is TGTGCCAGCAGATCGGGACAGGCCGGGGTCGATGGCTACACCTTC. The rearrangement links TRBV28 to TRBJ1-2, with TRBD1 matching over 8 bases. In germline, CDR1 is MDHEN, CDR2 SYDVKM. This CDR3 is built from 15 residues. V was pared by 6 bases and J by 6 bases, with 12 bases of the junction left unmatched.

J is TRBJ1-2 and V is TRBV11-1, with 11 bases that match TRBD1. With 6 bases clipped from V and 8 bases from J, the junction kept 8 bases outside the gene matches. The CDR3 has 14 amino acids. In germline, CDR1 is SGHAT, CDR2 FQDESV (reference sequence). The chain's CDR3 is CASSSGQGARGYTF. In DNA, the CDR3 is TGTGCCAGCAGTTCCGGACAGGGGGCGCGGGGCTACACCTTC.

The V call is TRBV5-1, the J call TRBJ1-3; D unresolved. The CDR3 is 15 amino acids. V dropped 5 bases and J dropped 0 bases, with 12 bases sitting between them. Germline values: CDR1 SGHRS, CDR2 YFSETQ. The chain's CDR3 is CASSPEGLSGNTIYF. The CDR3 nucleotides are TGCGCCAGCAGTCCCGAGGGCCTCTCTGGAAACACCATATATTTT.